Sequencing of this T cell receptor (beta chain) was carried out in a study of vaccination effects on CD4 cells after COVID-19. Findings of the study overall: Among infection- and vaccine-induced clones, marked clonal contraction occurred late after vaccination.

Repertoires were generated with immunoSEQ multiplex PCR, while TCRdb's copy carries only in-frame clones and drops some. The sample records tens of thousands of clones, approximately 73% being singletons. Germline values: CDR1 KGHSH, CDR2 LQKENI. V lost 4 bases, J lost 7 bases, and 14 bases lay in between. The CDR3 has 13 residues. Antigen-specific CD4+ T cells expanded by the ViraFEST assay with viral peptide pools were then sequenced. Subsequent to a culture period of roughly 11 days, CD4+ T cells were isolated. According to the study, vaccine recipients showed no prior SARS-CoV-2 infection and negative nucleocapsid antibodies. This clone was seen a few times. The antigen remains undetermined.

The TCR originated in a human donor who received a COVID-19 vaccine. J is TRBJ2-7 and V is TRBV18, with a possible D match to TRBD1 (6 bases). The sequences come from CD4+ T cells from PBMCs cultured with SARS-CoV-2 spike peptides, collected before COVID-19 vaccination. This chain's CDR3 is CASSRDTTGEQYF. For the CDR3, the DNA is TGTGCCAGCTCACGGGACACGACGGGAGAGCAGTACTTC.